These T cell receptor beta chains were read from a single sample in a study of cytomegalovirus exposure and HLA in healthy donors. The method was immunoSEQ multiplex PCR; TCRdb's version includes in-frame clones alone and lacks a portion of them. The data contain approximately 97,000 clones, 77% of them singletons. The sample was PBMCs. These receptors all come from a male donor in good health and CMV-seropositive. Both conserved end residues are part of each CDR3.

v_call cdr3_aa
TRBV6-5 CASSSGTGEPTYEQYF
TRBV15 CATSRDPGTEGSPLHF
TRBV19 CASSTRTSRSSYNEQFF
TRBV4-1 CASSQASGHTGYTF
TRBV2 CASSEAPGTGSYGYTF
TRBV5-1 CASSLEGGYNEQFF
TRBV2 CASKAGGREQYF
TRBV5-1 CASSSTGDLGNTIYF
TRBV10-3 CAISPLRAGVSTDTQYF
TRBV4-1 CASSQDQAGTYNEQFF
TRBV10-1 CASSGKGENYGYTF
TRBV30 CAVAGAKEQYF
TRBV5-8 CASSSGGGSGTYNEQFF
TRBV7-6 CASSFVGGGPGELFF